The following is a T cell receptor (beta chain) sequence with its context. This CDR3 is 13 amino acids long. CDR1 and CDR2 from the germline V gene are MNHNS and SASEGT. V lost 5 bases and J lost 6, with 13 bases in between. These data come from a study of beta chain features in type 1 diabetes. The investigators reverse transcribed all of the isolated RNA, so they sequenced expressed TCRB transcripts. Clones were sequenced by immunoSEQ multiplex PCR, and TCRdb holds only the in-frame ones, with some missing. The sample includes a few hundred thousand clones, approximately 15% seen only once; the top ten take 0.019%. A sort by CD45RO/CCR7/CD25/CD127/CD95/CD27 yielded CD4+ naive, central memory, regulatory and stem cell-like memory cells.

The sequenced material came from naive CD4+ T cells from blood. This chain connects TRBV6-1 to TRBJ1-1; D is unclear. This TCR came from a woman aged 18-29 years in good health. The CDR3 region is CASSYGGRPEAFF. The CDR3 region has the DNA TGTGCCAGCAGTTATGGAGGGAGGCCTGAAGCTTTCTTT.